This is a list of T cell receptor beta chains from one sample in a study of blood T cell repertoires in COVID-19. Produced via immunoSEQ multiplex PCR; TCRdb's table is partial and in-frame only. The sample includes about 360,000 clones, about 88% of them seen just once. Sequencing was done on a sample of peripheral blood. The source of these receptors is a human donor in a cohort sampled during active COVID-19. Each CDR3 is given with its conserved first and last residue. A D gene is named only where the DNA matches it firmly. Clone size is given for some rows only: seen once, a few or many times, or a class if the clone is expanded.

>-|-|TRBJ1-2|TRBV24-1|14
CAQRGGEQNYGYTF
TGTGCCCAACGGGGGGGAGAACAAAACTATGGCTACACCTTC
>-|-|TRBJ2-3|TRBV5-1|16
CASSSHRTTSTDTQYF
TGCGCCAGCAGCTCCCACAGGACAACTAGCACAGATACGCAGTATTTT
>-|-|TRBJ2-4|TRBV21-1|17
CASSGTSGKLAKNIQYF
TGTGCCAGCAGCGGGACTAGCGGAAAGCTAGCCAAAAACATTCAGTACTTC
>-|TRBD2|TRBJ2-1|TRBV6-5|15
CASTRTSGADNEQFF
TGTGCCAGCACCCGGACTAGCGGGGCGGACAATGAGCAGTTCTTC
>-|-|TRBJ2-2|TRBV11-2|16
CASSLVGGLSPGELFF
TGTGCCAGCAGCTTAGTAGGGGGTCTAAGCCCCGGGGAGCTGTTTTTT
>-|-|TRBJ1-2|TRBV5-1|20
CASSLDGPDSASGGNYGYTF
TGCGCCAGCAGCTTGGATGGGCCGGACAGCGCCAGCGGGGGAAACTATGGCTACACCTTC
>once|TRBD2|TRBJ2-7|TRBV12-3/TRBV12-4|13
CASRRTSAPEQYF
TGTGCCAGCAGGAGGACTAGCGCCCCAGAGCAGTACTTC
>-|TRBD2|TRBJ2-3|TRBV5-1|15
CAYPSGGLSTDTQYF
TGCGCCTACCCTAGCGGGGGCCTAAGCACAGATACGCAGTATTTT
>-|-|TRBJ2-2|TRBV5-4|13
CASRAERAGELFF
TGTGCCAGCCGGGCCGAGAGGGCCGGGGAGCTGTTTTTT
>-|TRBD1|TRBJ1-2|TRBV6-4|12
CASNLTGYGYTF
TGTGCCAGCAACCTGACAGGGTATGGCTACACCTTC